Below, one T cell receptor beta chain is given with its context. Its antigen is unknown. CDR3 size: 15 residues. V was trimmed by 0 bases and J by 10 bases, leaving 15 bases between them. CDR1 and CDR2 from the germline V gene are LGHDT and YNNKEL (reference sequence). The data were taken from a study of T cells in Graves' hyperthyroidism and ophthalmopathy. Study outcomes and limitations: The model forecast ophthalmopathy, anticipating it by a median 6.5 months before onset.

Using RNA transcripts as the source, TCR beta CDR3 regions were amplified. When the TCR CDR3 underwent first-round RT-PCR, the HTBI primer set was used. TCRdb fed the multiplex PCR reads into MiXCR, producing one record per CDR3 protein. The table lists 600,000 to 850,000 distinct CDR3 sequences, around 19% of them singletons. This TCR derives from a woman in her forties or fifties with Graves' hyperthyroidism that later progressed to Graves' ophthalmopathy. The chain recombines TRBV3-1 with TRBJ1-4; D is uncertain. Sequenced: blood. The CDR3 bases are TGTGCCAGCAGCCAAGATCTAGTTCCAGTGCGAAAACTGTTTTTT. Its translation is CASSQDLVPVRKLFF.